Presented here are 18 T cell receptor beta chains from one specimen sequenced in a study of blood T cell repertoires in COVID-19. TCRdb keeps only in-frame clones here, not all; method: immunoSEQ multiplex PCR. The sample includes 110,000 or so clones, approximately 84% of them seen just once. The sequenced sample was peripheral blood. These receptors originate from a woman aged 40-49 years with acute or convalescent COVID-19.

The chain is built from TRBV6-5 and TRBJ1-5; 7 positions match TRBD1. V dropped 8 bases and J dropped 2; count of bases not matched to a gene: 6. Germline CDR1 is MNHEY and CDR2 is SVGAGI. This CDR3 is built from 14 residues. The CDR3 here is CASGRQGGNQPQHF. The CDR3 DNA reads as TGTGCCAGCGGTCGGCAGGGGGGCAATCAGCCCCAGCATTTT.

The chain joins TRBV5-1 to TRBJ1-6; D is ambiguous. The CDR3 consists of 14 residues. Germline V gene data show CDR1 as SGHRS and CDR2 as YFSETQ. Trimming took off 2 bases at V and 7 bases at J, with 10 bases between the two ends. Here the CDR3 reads CASSLEHNNSPLHF. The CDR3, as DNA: TGCGCCAGCAGCTTAGAACACAACAATTCACCCCTCCACTTT.

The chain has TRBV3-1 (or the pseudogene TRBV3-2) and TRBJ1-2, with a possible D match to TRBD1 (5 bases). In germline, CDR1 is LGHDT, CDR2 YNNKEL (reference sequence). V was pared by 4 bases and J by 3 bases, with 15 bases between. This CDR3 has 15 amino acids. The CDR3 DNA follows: TGTGCCAGCAGCCTCTTGGGGAGGGGAGACTATGGCTACACCTTC. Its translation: CASSLLGRGDYGYTF.

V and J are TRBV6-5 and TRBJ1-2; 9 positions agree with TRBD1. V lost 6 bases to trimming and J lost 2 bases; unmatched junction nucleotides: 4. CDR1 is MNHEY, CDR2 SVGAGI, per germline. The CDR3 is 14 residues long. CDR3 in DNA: TGTGCCAGCAGCCAGACAGGGGGGAACTATGGCTACACCTTC. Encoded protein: CASSQTGGNYGYTF.

The CDR3 loop reads CASRDRPPYGYTF. The CDR3 coding sequence is TGTGCCAGTAGGGACAGACCCCCCTATGGCTACACCTTC. The V call is TRBV19, the J call TRBJ1-2; possibly TRBD1 for D (6 bases). Germline CDR1 LNHDA, CDR2 SQIVND (reference sequence). CDR3 size: 13 residues. V lost 6 bases to trimming and J lost 4 bases, with 12 bases between them.

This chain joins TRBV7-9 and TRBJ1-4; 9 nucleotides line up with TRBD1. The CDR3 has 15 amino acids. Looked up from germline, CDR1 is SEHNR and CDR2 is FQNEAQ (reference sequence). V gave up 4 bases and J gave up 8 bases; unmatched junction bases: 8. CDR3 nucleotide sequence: TGTGCCAGCAGCTGGACAGGGGAACGAGGGGAAAAACTGTTTTTT. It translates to CASSWTGERGEKLFF. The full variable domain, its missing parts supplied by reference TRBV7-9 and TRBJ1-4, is DTGVSQNPRHKITKRGQNVTFRCDPISEHNRLYWYRQTLGQGPEFLTYFQNEAQLEKSRLLSDRFSAERPKGSFSTLEIQRTEQGDSAMYLCASSWTGERGEKLFFGSGTQLSVL.

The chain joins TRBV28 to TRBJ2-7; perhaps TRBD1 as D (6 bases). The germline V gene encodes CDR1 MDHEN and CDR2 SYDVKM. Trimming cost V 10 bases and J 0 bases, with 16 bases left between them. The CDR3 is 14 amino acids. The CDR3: CATLDSTSSYEQYF. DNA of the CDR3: TGTGCCACCCTGGACAGTACGAGCTCCTACGAGCAGTACTTC.

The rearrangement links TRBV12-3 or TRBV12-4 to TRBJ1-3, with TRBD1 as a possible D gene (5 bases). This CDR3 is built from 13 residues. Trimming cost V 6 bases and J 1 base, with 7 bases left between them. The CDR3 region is CASRTGSGNTIYF. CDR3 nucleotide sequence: TGTGCCAGCAGAACAGGATCTGGAAACACCATATATTTT.

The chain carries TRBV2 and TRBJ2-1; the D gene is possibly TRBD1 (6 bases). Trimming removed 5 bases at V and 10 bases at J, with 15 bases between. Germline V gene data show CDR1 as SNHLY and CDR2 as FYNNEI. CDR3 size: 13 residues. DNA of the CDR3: TGTGCCAGCAGTCTACAGGGTGGAGGCGAGCAGTTCTTC. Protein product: CASSLQGGGEQFF.

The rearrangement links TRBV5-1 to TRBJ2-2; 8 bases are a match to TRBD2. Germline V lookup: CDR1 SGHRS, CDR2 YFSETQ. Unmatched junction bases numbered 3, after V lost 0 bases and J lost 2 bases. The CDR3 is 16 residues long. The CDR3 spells CASSLGGLANTGELFF. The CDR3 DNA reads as TGCGCCAGCAGCTTGGGAGGACTAGCCAACACCGGGGAGCTGTTTTTT. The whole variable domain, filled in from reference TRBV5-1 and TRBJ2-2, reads KAGVTQTPRYLIKTRGQQVTLSCSPISGHRSVSWYQQTPGQGLQFLFEYFSETQRNKGNFPGRFSGRQFSNSRSEMNVSTLELGDSALYLCASSLGGLANTGELFFGEGSRLTVL.

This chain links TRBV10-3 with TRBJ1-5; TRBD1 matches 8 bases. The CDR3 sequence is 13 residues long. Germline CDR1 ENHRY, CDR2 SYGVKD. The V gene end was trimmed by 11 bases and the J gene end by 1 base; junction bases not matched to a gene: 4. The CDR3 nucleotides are TGTGCCGCACAGGGGGGGAGCAATCAGCCCCAGCATTTT. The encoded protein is CAAQGGSNQPQHF.

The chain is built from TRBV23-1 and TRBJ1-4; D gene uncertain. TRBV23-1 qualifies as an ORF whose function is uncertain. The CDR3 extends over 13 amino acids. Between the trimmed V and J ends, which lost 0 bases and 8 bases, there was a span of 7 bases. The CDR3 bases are TGCGCCAGCAGTCAATCTATCAGGGAAAAACTGTTTTTT. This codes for CASSQSIREKLFF.

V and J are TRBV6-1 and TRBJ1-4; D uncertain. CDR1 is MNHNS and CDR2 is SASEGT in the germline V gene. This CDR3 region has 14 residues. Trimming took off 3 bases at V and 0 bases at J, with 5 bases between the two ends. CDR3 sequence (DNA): TGTGCCAGCAGTGACAGGCCAACTAATGAAAAACTGTTTTTT. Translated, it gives CASSDRPTNEKLFF.

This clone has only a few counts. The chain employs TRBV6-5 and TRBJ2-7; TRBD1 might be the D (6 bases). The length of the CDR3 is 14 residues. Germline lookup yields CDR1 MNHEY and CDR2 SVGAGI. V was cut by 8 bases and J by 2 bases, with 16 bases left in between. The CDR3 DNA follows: TGTGCCAGCCGGCGAACAGGGAGCACCTACGAGCAGTACTTC. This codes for CASRRTGSTYEQYF.

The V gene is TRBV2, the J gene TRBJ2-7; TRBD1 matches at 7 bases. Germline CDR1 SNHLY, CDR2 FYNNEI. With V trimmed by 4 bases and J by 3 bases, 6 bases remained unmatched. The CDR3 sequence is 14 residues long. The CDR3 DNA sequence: TGTGCCAGCAGTGGAGTAGGGGGCCTCTACGAGCAGTACTTC. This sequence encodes CASSGVGGLYEQYF. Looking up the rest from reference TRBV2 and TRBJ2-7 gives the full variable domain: EPEVTQTPSHQVTQMGQEVILRCVPISNHLYFYWYRQILGQKVEFLVSFYNNEISEKSEIFDDQFSVERPDGSNFTLKIRSTKLEDSAMYFCASSGVGGLYEQYFGPGTRLTVT.

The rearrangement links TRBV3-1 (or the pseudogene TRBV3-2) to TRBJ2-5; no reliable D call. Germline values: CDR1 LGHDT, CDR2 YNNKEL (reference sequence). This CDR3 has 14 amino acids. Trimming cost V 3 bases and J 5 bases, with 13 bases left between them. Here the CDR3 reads CASSHRGLRETQYF. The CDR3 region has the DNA TGTGCCAGCAGCCACAGAGGCCTACGGGAGACCCAGTACTTC.

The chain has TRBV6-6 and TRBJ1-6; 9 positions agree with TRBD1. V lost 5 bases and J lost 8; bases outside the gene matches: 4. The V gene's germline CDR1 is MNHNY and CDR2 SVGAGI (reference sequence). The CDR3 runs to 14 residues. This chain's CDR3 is CASSTGQGYSPLHF. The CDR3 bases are TGTGCCAGCAGTACGGGACAGGGTTATTCACCCCTCCACTTT.

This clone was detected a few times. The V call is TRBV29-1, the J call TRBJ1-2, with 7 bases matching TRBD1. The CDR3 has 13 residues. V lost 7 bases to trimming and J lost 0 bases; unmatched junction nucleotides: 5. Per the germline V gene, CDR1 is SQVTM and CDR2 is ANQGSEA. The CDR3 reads CSAAGTANYGYTF. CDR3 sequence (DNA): TGCAGCGCCGCCGGGACAGCTAACTATGGCTACACCTTC. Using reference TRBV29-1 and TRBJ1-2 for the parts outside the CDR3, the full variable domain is SAVISQKPSRDICQRGTSLTIQCQVDSQVTMMFWYRQQPGQSLTLIATANQGSEATYESGFVIDKFPISRPNLTFSTLTVSNMSPEDSSIYLCSAAGTANYGYTFGSGTRLTVV.